Reported below is one T cell receptor (beta chain). The sample belongs to a study of blood T cell repertoires in COVID-19. Study-wide context: Acute and convalescent COVID-19 samples came from the United States, Italy and Spain. From T cells, B-cell-depleted T cells, or PBMCs came the material, which was cDNA or gDNA.

The CDR3 consists of 12 residues. V dropped 3 bases and J dropped 16 bases, with 13 bases sitting between them. Original processing notes: Nucleated cell number was recorded as an estimate derived from reference gene primer amplification. TCRdb's table, derived via immunoSEQ multiplex PCR, lists solely in-frame clones and lacks some. V and J calls and clone size are those listed in that table; D and trimming were worked out from the DNA. The sample lists over 200,000 clones; 88% were seen once. Sequenced: PBMCs or T cells enriched from blood (not recorded which). This clonotype was obtained from a woman aged 40 to 50 with acute COVID-19. The chain is built from TRBV12-3 or TRBV12-4 and TRBJ1-6; a possible D gene is TRBD1 (6 bases). The CDR3 DNA reads as TGTGCCAGCAGTTTTTGGGGGGGCGAGCTCCACTTT. Its translation is CASSFWGGELHF.